This T cell receptor (beta chain) was identified in a study of T cell clonotyping in hematopoietic cell transplantation. Whole-study findings and limits: Without cell sorting, CD4 versus CD8 contributions remain unresolved. Higher Inverse Simpson Index values in graft donor and pretransplant recipient predicted broader posttransplant TCR diversity.

Sequencing used immunoSEQ multiplex PCR; TCRdb keeps in-frame clones, though not all of them. The sample records roughly 42,000 clones, 90% to 95% being singletons. As for this clone: Its antigen remains unidentified.

Trimming left V 3 bases short and J 4 bases short, with 20 bases between. Germline lookup yields CDR1 LNHDA and CDR2 SQIVND (reference sequence). The CDR3 consists of 17 residues. Source material: peripheral blood mononuclear cells. The rearrangement joins TRBV19 to TRBJ2-3, with D hard to call. This receptor was taken from a woman between 50 and 59 years old in good health. Some clones in this sample may be carry-over from other donors' samples. Here the CDR3 DNA reads TGTGCCAGTAGTATCCGGTCGGGCTGGAATAGGGCAGATACGCAGTATTTT. It yields the protein CASSIRSGWNRADTQYF. The whole variable domain, remainder taken from reference TRBV19 and TRBJ2-3, is DGGITQSPKYLFRKEGQNVTLSCEQNLNHDAMYWYRQDPGQGLRLIYYSQIVNDFQKGDIAEGYSVSREKKESFPLTVTSAQKNPTAFYLCASSIRSGWNRADTQYFGPGTRLTVL.